This entry lists 15 T cell receptor beta chains sequenced from one sample in a study of cytomegalovirus exposure and HLA in healthy donors. A multiplex PCR was run with 60 Vbeta primers and 13 Jbeta primers. Libraries were prepared by immunoSEQ multiplex PCR; TCRdb keeps only in-frame clonotypes and omits some of them. The sample includes about 120,000 clones, about 79% of them seen just once. The specimen sequenced was PBMCs. Every receptor here comes from a human donor in good health.

The rearrangement joins TRBV6-1 to TRBJ1-4, with TRBD1 matching 10 bases. V lost 7 bases to trimming and J lost 7 bases; unmatched junction nucleotides: 6. CDR1 is MNHNS, CDR2 SASEGT, per germline. This CDR3 contains 14 residues. CDR3 sequence (DNA): TGTGCCAGCATCCAGACAGGGGGCGTTGAAAAACTGTTTTTT. This encodes CASIQTGGVEKLFF.

As DNA, the CDR3 is TGTGCCAGCAGCTTTAGGGACAGGGCCCTGCGGGAGCAGTACTTC. Protein product: CASSFRDRALREQYF. This rearrangement joins TRBV5-6 to TRBJ2-7; TRBD1 aligns across 9 bases. The CDR3 consists of 15 residues. The germline V gene encodes CDR1 SGHDT and CDR2 YYEEEE. V shed 2 bases and J 7 bases; nucleotides not matched to a gene: 10.

The rearrangement uses TRBV5-1 and TRBJ2-3; D is uncertain. There are 15 residues in the CDR3. Germline V lookup: CDR1 SGHRS, CDR2 YFSETQ. V was cut by 4 bases and J by 0 bases, with 12 bases left in between. CDR3 residues: CASSNDGASTDTQYF. The CDR3 bases are TGCGCCAGCAGCAACGACGGAGCTAGCACAGATACGCAGTATTTT.

This clone has just a few counts. CDR3 coding DNA: TGTGCCAGCGCCCAGGACAGGGACAATGAGCAGTTCTTC. Encoded protein: CASAQDRDNEQFF. V gene TRBV18 combines with J gene TRBJ2-1, with 8 bases matching TRBD1. V shed 8 bases and J 5 bases; nucleotides not matched to a gene: 5. CDR3 length: 13 residues. CDR1 is KGHSH, CDR2 LQKENI, per germline.

The chain recombines TRBV19 with TRBJ2-7; 8 bases agree with TRBD1. The CDR3 spans 14 residues. The V and J ends lost 10 bases and 1 base, in that order; junction bases with no gene match: 9. Germline V gene data show CDR1 as LNHDA and CDR2 as SQIVND (reference sequence). The CDR3: CATTRTGNSYEQYF. CDR3 coding DNA: TGTGCCACCACACGGACAGGGAATTCCTACGAGCAGTACTTC.

This clone was counted a single time. The chain recombines TRBV2 with TRBJ2-3; TRBD2 might be the D (5 bases). The germline V and J ends were trimmed by 11 bases and 1 base, with 13 bases remaining between them. This CDR3 is 13 amino acids long. Germline values: CDR1 SNHLY, CDR2 FYNNEI. CDR3 sequence (DNA): TGTGCCGGCTTAGCGCGCCGCACAGATACGCAGTATTTT. Translated, it gives CAGLARRTDTQYF.

In this sample, this clone turned up a few times. The V gene is TRBV5-1, the J gene TRBJ1-5; tentatively, D is TRBD1 (5 bases). The germline V gene has CDR1 SGHRS and CDR2 YFSETQ. The V end lost 0 bases, the J end lost 2 bases, and 12 bases lay between the germline ends. This CDR3 contains 16 residues. CDR3 DNA sequence: TGCGCCAGCAGCTTGGGGACGGGAGGGGGCAATCAGCCCCAGCATTTT. It translates to CASSLGTGGGNQPQHF.

The chain combines TRBV4-1 with TRBJ2-1, with TRBD2 matching 8 bases. The CDR3 sequence is 15 residues long. V gave up 5 bases and J gave up 0 bases; unmatched junction bases: 3. From germline, CDR1 is MGHRA and CDR2 YSYEKL. In nucleotides, the CDR3 is TGCGCCAGCAGCAGCCGGGGGGGCTCCTACAATGAGCAGTTCTTC. Translation gives CASSSRGGSYNEQFF.

The table lists this clone with a count of one. The rearrangement joins TRBV5-4 to TRBJ2-5; TRBD2 agrees at 9 bases. V lost 10 bases and J lost 2; bases outside the gene matches: 9. Germline loops: CDR1 SGHNT, CDR2 YYREEE (reference sequence). The CDR3 consists of 14 residues. CDR3 in DNA: TGTGCCGCGGGGGGCGGGGGGGGACAAGAGACCCAGTACTTC. Translation gives CAAGGGGGQETQYF.

The chain is built from TRBV7-9 and TRBJ2-7, with D uncertain. The germline gives CDR1 SEHNR, CDR2 FQNEAQ (reference sequence). The CDR3 spans 14 residues. Trimming removed 1 base from V and 4 bases from J, with 11 bases in between. The CDR3 spells CASSLDLKRYEQYF. The CDR3, as DNA: TGTGCCAGCAGCTTAGATTTGAAGCGTTACGAGCAGTACTTC.

The V and J genes are TRBV7-9 and TRBJ1-6; possible D gene TRBD1, 6 bases. The ends were cut back, 5 bases at V and 9 bases at J, with 11 bases in the middle. This CDR3 is 13 amino acids long. CDR1 is SEHNR, CDR2 FQNEAQ, per germline (reference sequence). CDR3 in amino acids: CASSPGGASPLHF. CDR3 in DNA: TGTGCCAGCAGCCCTGGGGGGGCTTCACCCCTCCACTTT.

This chain uses TRBV2 with TRBJ2-1; maybe TRBD2 (7 bases). V was clipped by 7 bases and J by 9 bases, with 16 bases between them. Per the germline V gene, CDR1 is SNHLY and CDR2 is FYNNEI. CDR3 length: 13 amino acids. The CDR3 here is CASKRGGAGEQFF. CDR3 in DNA: TGTGCCAGCAAGCGTGGGGGGGCGGGTGAGCAGTTCTTC. Filled out from reference TRBV2 and TRBJ2-1, the complete variable domain reads EPEVTQTPSHQVTQMGQEVILRCVPISNHLYFYWYRQILGQKVEFLVSFYNNEISEKSEIFDDQFSVERPDGSNFTLKIRSTKLEDSAMYFCASKRGGAGEQFFGPGTRLTVL.

The chain joins TRBV4-2 to TRBJ1-1; perhaps TRBD1 as D (5 bases). With 7 bases removed from V and 0 bases from J, the gap between germline ends came to 12 bases. Germline lookup yields CDR1 LGHNA and CDR2 YNFKEQ. This CDR3 is 14 amino acids long. Here the CDR3 reads CASTGGRLNTEAFF. DNA for the CDR3: TGTGCCAGCACGGGGGGACGGCTGAACACTGAAGCTTTCTTT.

The chain has TRBV5-5 and TRBJ2-2; TRBD1 aligns across 7 bases. Germline CDR1 SGHKS, CDR2 YYEKEE (reference sequence). The CDR3 has 14 residues. The J segment lost 6 bases and the V segment lost 0 bases, leaving 2 bases of the junction unmatched. CDR3 loop: CASSLEQGAGELFF. As DNA, the CDR3 is TGTGCCAGCAGCTTGGAGCAGGGGGCCGGGGAGCTGTTTTTT.

In DNA form, the CDR3 reads TGTGCCAGCAGTGAAGGCAGGGGACGGCACGAGCAGTACTTC. As protein: CASSEGRGRHEQYF. The chain couples TRBV6-1 to TRBJ2-5, with D tentatively TRBD1 (6 bases). The end of the DNA aligns better with TRBJ2-7, so the J call may be wrong. The germline CDR1 and CDR2 sequences are MNHNS and SASEGT. The CDR3 extends over 14 amino acids.